This T cell receptor (beta chain) was documented in a study of T cell responses to AZD1222 COVID-19 vaccine. Analyses pooled second doses at about 4 or about 12 weeks. Unmatched junction bases numbered 16, after V lost 5 bases and J lost 8 bases. Germline assignment: CDR1 SGHDT and CDR2 YYEEEE. This CDR3 is 16 amino acids long. General study points: Vaccine-associated CD4 TCRs spanned spike, dominant at 160-218 and 743-854. Breadth and depth of Spike-specific TCRs rose after two AZD1222 doses. Just five or six AZD1222 recipients were seropositive at baseline.

Here immunoSEQ multiplex PCR was the method, and the copy in TCRdb shows in-frame clones only, minus some. The sample has 95,000 to 100,000 clones, less than 85% seen once. To note about this clone: Its antigen is not known.

The receptor was isolated from an adult who received the AZD1222 COVID-19 vaccine. The source was peripheral blood, collected 28 days after the second AZD1222 dose. The rearrangement uses TRBV5-6 and TRBJ1-2, with TRBD1 matching over 9 bases. The CDR3 coding sequence is TGTGCCAGCAGACCACCACCGGGACAGGGTTTAAGGGGCTACACCTTC. It specifies CASRPPPGQGLRGYTF. Using reference TRBV5-6 and TRBJ1-2 for the parts outside the CDR3, the full variable domain is DAGVTQSPTHLIKTRGQQVTLRCSPKSGHDTVSWYQQALGQGPQFIFQYYEEEERQRGNFPDRFSGHQFPNYSSELNVNALLLGDSALYLCASRPPPGQGLRGYTFGSGTRLTVV.